This T cell receptor (beta chain) came from a study of cytomegalovirus exposure and HLA in healthy donors. Study information: HLA-typed donors contributed 65 million to 95 million unique TCRs, which were held in an early data release.

Looked up from germline, CDR1 is MGHRA and CDR2 is YSYEKL. This CDR3 region has 17 residues. Trimming shortened V by 2 bases and J by 7 bases, and 21 bases separated the two germline ends. The PCR made use of 60 Vbeta and 13 Jbeta primers. The method was immunoSEQ multiplex PCR; TCRdb's version includes in-frame clones alone and lacks a portion of them. The table has over 40,000 clones, 70% to 80% seen once. The genes are TRBV4-1 and TRBJ2-1; D is uncertain. The sequenced material came from PBMCs. This clonotype was obtained from a man aged 25 to 45 in good health and CMV-seronegative. CDR3 residues: CASSQTQYRTMWNEQFF. The CDR3 bases are TGCGCCAGCAGCCAAACCCAGTACAGAACGATGTGGAATGAGCAGTTCTTC.